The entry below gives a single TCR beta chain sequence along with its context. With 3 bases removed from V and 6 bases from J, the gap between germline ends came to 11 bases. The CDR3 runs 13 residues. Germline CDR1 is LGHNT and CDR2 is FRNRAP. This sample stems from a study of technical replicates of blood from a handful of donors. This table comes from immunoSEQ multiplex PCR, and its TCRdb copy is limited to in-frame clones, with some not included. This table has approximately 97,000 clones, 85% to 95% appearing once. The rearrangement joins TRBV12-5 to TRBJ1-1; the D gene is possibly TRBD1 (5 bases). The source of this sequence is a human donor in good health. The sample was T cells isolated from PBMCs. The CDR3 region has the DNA TGTGCTAGTGGTTTAGGGGATACGTCTGAAGCTTTCTTT. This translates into CASGLGDTSEAFF.